Listed below are T cell receptor beta chains from one sample, sequenced in a study of PD-1 blockade in classical Hodgkin lymphoma. The protocol was immunoSEQ multiplex PCR, while the TCRdb copy is restricted to in-frame clones and leaves out a portion. The sample shows roughly 96,000 clones, 85% to 90% of them seen only once. The specimen was peripheral blood mononuclear cells (PBMCs), collected before the second cycle of nivolumab. The receptors shown here come from a human donor with classical Hodgkin lymphoma. Both conserved end residues are trimmed from each CDR3. The order of the fields is V gene, J gene, CDR3 protein.

v_gene: TRBV10-3
j_gene: TRBJ2-2
CDR3aa: AISESYRVGELF

v_gene: TRBV20-1
j_gene: TRBJ2-7
CDR3aa: SAGESYEQY

v_gene: TRBV18
j_gene: TRBJ2-2
CDR3aa: ASSPIGQNTGELF

v_gene: TRBV6-5
j_gene: TRBJ1-2
CDR3aa: ASSPTGNGGGYT

v_gene: TRBV27
j_gene: TRBJ2-2
CDR3aa: ASSLLNTGELF

v_gene: TRBV19
j_gene: TRBJ2-1
CDR3aa: ASSTGLGPLGNEQF

v_gene: TRBV6-1
j_gene: TRBJ1-5
CDR3aa: ASTRERESNQPQH

v_gene: TRBV19
j_gene: TRBJ1-5
CDR3aa: ASSMSDNNQPQH

v_gene: TRBV19
j_gene: TRBJ2-7
CDR3aa: ASRATGATYEQY

v_gene: TRBV5-4
j_gene: TRBJ2-1
CDR3aa: ASSLLAGDYNEQF

v_gene: TRBV7-6
j_gene: TRBJ2-7
CDR3aa: ASSENGLAGHEQY

v_gene: TRBV5-6
j_gene: TRBJ2-1
CDR3aa: ASSWGLADGGEQF

v_gene: TRBV5-8
j_gene: TRBJ1-3
CDR3aa: ASSLAGQVSGNTIY

v_gene: TRBV6-5
j_gene: TRBJ2-2
CDR3aa: ASSYLAGELF

v_gene: TRBV28
j_gene: TRBJ2-1
CDR3aa: ASSLRLAGGPGEQF

v_gene: TRBV7-8
j_gene: TRBJ2-5
CDR3aa: ASSLAWTIQQETQY

v_gene: TRBV27
j_gene: TRBJ2-1
CDR3aa: ASSLFLTGAYEQF

v_gene: TRBV29-1
j_gene: TRBJ1-4
CDR3aa: SVVDSGSDEKLF

v_gene: TRBV5-1
j_gene: TRBJ2-3
CDR3aa: ASSLEIMRGGSDTQY

v_gene: TRBV28
j_gene: TRBJ2-2
CDR3aa: ASSRQTYTGELF

v_gene: TRBV5-1
j_gene: TRBJ2-1
CDR3aa: ASGGAYNEQF

v_gene: TRBV4-1
j_gene: TRBJ2-2
CDR3aa: ASSSGTPGTGELF

v_gene: TRBV6-5
j_gene: TRBJ2-5
CDR3aa: AVSGGPWETQY

v_gene: TRBV5-1
j_gene: TRBJ1-5
CDR3aa: ASSLEGSSNQPQH

v_gene: TRBV2
j_gene: TRBJ2-1
CDR3aa: ASTGLASSYNEQF

v_gene: TRBV5-1
j_gene: TRBJ1-4
CDR3aa: ASSLGAAGANEKLF

v_gene: TRBV4-1
j_gene: TRBJ2-5
CDR3aa: ASSQVWGETQY

v_gene: TRBV10-3
j_gene: TRBJ2-1
CDR3aa: AISDIRGGIYNEQF

v_gene: TRBV5-1
j_gene: TRBJ2-2
CDR3aa: ASSMPVAANTGELF

v_gene: TRBV6-5
j_gene: TRBJ1-1
CDR3aa: ASSYSGAMNTEAF

v_gene: TRBV12-5
j_gene: TRBJ1-2
CDR3aa: ASGLAGLYGYT

v_gene: TRBV7-6
j_gene: TRBJ2-3
CDR3aa: ASSLDFPGGTDTQY

v_gene: TRBV7-8
j_gene: TRBJ1-3
CDR3aa: ASSLTATGSGNTIY

v_gene: TRBV30
j_gene: TRBJ2-1
CDR3aa: ASEGLAGNEQF

v_gene: TRBV28
j_gene: TRBJ2-5
CDR3aa: ASSFPGLAGVENQETQY

v_gene: TRBV7-9
j_gene: TRBJ2-7
CDR3aa: ASRVAAGEQY

v_gene: TRBV5-5
j_gene: TRBJ1-6
CDR3aa: ASSLEFRQGVYNSPLH

v_gene: TRBV5-6
j_gene: TRBJ2-1
CDR3aa: ASSLIVREQF

v_gene: TRBV7-3
j_gene: TRBJ2-3
CDR3aa: ASSFLGTDTQY

v_gene: TRBV4-1
j_gene: TRBJ2-3
CDR3aa: ASSQAPLAGGLTDTQY

v_gene: TRBV19
j_gene: TRBJ2-7
CDR3aa: ASSIAPSGPYEQY

v_gene: TRBV5-1
j_gene: TRBJ2-3
CDR3aa: ASSLAKASGGTDTQY

v_gene: TRBV12-5
j_gene: TRBJ2-1
CDR3aa: ASGLGTGGEQF

v_gene: TRBV19
j_gene: TRBJ2-5
CDR3aa: ASSILAGGLETQY

v_gene: TRBV18
j_gene: TRBJ2-7
CDR3aa: ASSPAGSSYEQY

v_gene: TRBV5-5
j_gene: TRBJ2-3
CDR3aa: ASSLGRRTGSTDTQY

v_gene: TRBV2
j_gene: TRBJ2-5
CDR3aa: ASSVVSGGKETQY

v_gene: TRBV6-6
j_gene: TRBJ2-1
CDR3aa: ASSYSTGYEQF

v_gene: TRBV18
j_gene: TRBJ1-5
CDR3aa: ASSREKEVPQH

v_gene: TRBV28
j_gene: TRBJ1-1
CDR3aa: ASSLSRKGNRNTEAF

v_gene: TRBV5-6
j_gene: TRBJ2-3
CDR3aa: ASSLGPSSTDTQY

v_gene: TRBV6-1
j_gene: TRBJ1-2
CDR3aa: ASSVGNNYGYT

v_gene: TRBV15
j_gene: TRBJ2-6
CDR3aa: ATSRFRDRVESSGANVLT

v_gene: TRBV27
j_gene: TRBJ2-2
CDR3aa: ASRGGQGNTGELF

v_gene: TRBV6-1
j_gene: TRBJ2-5
CDR3aa: ASSEVWETQY

v_gene: TRBV7-9
j_gene: TRBJ2-1
CDR3aa: ASSSTSSYNEQF

v_gene: TRBV9
j_gene: TRBJ1-2
CDR3aa: ASSAGDLNYGYT

v_gene: TRBV19
j_gene: TRBJ2-3
CDR3aa: ASSAGVDTQY

v_gene: TRBV28
j_gene: TRBJ1-2
CDR3aa: ASSFPTGGNYGYT

v_gene: TRBV27
j_gene: TRBJ2-6
CDR3aa: ASSLDRAGANVLT